The text below deals with one T cell receptor beta chain. Its antigen is currently unknown. These data are taken from a study of siplizumab effects on memory and regulatory T cells. Study-level results: Sequences below about 10^-5 frequency were poorly captured. As a result, only a minor fraction of alloreactive clones mapped to unstimulated subsets. Memory cells seemed less diverse than naive T cells, which seemed major alloresponse contributors.

Per sample, some 10^5 TCR templates were assayed. Libraries were prepared by immunoSEQ multiplex PCR; TCRdb keeps only in-frame clonotypes and omits some of them. The profile covers 100,000 or so clones, with around 90% appearing a single time and around 0.7% taken by the ten largest. This receptor was taken from a human donor in good health. Material for sequencing was Tregs sorted from blood.

The CDR3: CASSLRTGGGRNTEAFF. The CDR3 bases are TGTGCCAGCAGTCTACGGACAGGGGGGGGCCGGAACACTGAAGCTTTCTTT. This chain uses TRBV7-8 with TRBJ1-1; 10 bases align to TRBD1. CDR1 and CDR2 from the germline V gene are SGHVS and FQNEAQ. This CDR3 has 17 amino acids. The V and J ends lost 6 bases and 1 base, in that order; junction bases with no gene match: 11.